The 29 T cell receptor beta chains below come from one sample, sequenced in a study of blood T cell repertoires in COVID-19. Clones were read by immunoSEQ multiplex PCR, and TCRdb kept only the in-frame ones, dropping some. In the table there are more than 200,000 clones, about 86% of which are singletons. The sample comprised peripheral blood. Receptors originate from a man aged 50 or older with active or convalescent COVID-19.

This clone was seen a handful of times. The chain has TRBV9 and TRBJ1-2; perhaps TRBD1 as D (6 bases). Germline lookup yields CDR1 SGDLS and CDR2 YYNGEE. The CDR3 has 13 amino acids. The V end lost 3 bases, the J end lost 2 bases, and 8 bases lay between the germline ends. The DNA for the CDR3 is TGTGCCAGCAGCGACGACAGGAACTATGGCTACACCTTC. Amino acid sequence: CASSDDRNYGYTF. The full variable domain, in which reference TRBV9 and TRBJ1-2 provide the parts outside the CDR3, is DSGVTQTPKHLITATGQRVTLRCSPRSGDLSVYWYQQSLDQGLQFLIQYYNGEERAKGNILERFSAQQFPDLHSELNLSSLELGDSALYFCASSDDRNYGYTFGSGTRLTVV.

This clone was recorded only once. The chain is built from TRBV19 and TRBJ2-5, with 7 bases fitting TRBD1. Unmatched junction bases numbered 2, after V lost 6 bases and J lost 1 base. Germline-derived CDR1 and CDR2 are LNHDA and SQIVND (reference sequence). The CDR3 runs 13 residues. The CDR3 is CASRRDSQETQYF. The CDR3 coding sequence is TGTGCCAGTAGGAGGGACAGCCAAGAGACCCAGTACTTC.

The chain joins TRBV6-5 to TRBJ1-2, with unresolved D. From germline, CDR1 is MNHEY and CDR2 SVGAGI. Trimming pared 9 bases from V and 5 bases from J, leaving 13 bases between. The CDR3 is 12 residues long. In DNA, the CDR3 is TGTGCCAGTTTCCCCTCTTTTTATGGCTACACCTTC. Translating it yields CASFPSFYGYTF.

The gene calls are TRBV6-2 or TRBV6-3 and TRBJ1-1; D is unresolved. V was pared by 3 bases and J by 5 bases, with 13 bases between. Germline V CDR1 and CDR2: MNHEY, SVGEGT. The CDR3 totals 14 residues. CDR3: CASSYIVSVTEAFF. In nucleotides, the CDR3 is TGTGCCAGCAGTTATATCGTGTCCGTGACTGAAGCTTTCTTT.

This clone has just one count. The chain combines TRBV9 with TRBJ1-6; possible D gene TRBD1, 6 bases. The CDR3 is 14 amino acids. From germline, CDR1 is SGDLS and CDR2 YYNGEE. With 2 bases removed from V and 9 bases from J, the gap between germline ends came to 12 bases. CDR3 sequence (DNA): TGTGCCAGCAGCGTTACAGGGTCCGGTTCACCCCTCCACTTT. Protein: CASSVTGSGSPLHF.

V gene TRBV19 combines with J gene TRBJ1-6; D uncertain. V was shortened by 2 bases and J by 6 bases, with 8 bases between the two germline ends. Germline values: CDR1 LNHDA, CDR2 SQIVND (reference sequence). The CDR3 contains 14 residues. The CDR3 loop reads CASSINSLNSPLHF. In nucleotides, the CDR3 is TGTGCCAGTAGTATAAACAGCCTTAATTCACCCCTCCACTTT.

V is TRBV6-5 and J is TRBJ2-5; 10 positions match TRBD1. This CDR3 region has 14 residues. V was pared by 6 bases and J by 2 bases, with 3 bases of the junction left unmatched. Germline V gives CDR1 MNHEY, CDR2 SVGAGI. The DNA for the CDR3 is TGTGCCAGCAGACGGACAGGGGGACAAGAGACCCAGTACTTC. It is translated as CASRRTGGQETQYF.

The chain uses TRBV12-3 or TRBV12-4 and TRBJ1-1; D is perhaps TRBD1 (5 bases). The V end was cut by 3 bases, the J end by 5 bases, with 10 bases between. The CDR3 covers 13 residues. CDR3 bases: TGTGCCAGCAGTTTCAAGTCAGGGACTGAAGCTTTCTTT. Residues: CASSFKSGTEAFF.

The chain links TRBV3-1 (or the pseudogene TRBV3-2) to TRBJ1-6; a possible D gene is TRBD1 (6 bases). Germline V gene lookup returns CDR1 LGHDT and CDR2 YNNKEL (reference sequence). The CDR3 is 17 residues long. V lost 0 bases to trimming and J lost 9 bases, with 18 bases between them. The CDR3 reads CASSQERGSGHISPLHF. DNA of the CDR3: TGTGCCAGCAGCCAAGAAAGAGGTTCGGGACATATTTCACCCCTCCACTTT.

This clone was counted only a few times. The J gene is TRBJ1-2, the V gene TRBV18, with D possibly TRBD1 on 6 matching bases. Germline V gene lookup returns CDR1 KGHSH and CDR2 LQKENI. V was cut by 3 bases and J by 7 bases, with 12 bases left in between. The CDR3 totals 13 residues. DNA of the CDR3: TGTGCCAGCTCACCTACAGGGTCCGTTGGCTACACCTTC. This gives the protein CASSPTGSVGYTF. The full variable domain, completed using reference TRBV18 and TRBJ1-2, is NAGVMQNPRHLVRRRGQEARLRCSPMKGHSHVYWYRQLPEEGLKFMVYLQKENIIDESGMPKERFSAEFPKEGPSILRIQQVVRGDSAAYFCASSPTGSVGYTFGSGTRLTVV.

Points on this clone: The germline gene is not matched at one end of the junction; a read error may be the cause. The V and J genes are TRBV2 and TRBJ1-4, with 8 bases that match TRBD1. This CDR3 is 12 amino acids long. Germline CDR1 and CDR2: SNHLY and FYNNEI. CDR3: CASSYRSGQVTF. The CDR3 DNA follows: TGTGCCAGCAGTTACCGGTCGGGACAGGTGACTTTT.

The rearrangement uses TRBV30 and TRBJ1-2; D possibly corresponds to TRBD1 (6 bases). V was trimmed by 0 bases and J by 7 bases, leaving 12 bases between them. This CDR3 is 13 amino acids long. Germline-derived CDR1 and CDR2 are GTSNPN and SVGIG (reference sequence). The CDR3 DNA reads TGTGCCTGGAGTGTAGGGGGGGATGGTGGCTACACCTTC. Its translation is CAWSVGGDGGYTF.

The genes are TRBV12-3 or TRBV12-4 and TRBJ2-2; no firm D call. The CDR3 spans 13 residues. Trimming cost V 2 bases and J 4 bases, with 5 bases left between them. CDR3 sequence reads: CASSLLSTGELFF. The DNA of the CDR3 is TGTGCCAGCAGTTTACTAAGCACCGGGGAGCTGTTTTTT.

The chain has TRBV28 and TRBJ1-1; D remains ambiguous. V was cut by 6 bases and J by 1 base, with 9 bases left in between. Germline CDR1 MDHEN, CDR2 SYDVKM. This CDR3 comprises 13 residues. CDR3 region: CASSIFRNTEAFF. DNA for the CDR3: TGTGCCAGCAGCATTTTCAGGAACACTGAAGCTTTCTTT.

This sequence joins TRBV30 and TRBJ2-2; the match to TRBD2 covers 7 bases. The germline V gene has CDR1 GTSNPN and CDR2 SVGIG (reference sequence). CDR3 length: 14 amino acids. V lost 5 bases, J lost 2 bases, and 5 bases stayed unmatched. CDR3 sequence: CAWVRTRNTGELFF. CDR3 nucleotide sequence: TGTGCCTGGGTCAGGACTAGAAACACCGGGGAGCTGTTTTTT.

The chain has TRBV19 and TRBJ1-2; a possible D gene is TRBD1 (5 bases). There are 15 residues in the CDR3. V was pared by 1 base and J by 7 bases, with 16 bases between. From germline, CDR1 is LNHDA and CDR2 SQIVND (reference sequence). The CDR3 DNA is TGTGCCAGTAGTATAGGGCCGCGGGGGAGTGGTGGCTACACCTTC. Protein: CASSIGPRGSGGYTF.

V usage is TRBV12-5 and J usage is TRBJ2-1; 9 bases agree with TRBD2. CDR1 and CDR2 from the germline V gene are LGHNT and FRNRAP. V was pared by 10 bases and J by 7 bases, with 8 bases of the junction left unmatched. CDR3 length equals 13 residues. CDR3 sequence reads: CATGRTSVNEQFF. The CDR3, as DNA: TGTGCTACGGGAAGGACTAGCGTTAATGAGCAGTTCTTC.

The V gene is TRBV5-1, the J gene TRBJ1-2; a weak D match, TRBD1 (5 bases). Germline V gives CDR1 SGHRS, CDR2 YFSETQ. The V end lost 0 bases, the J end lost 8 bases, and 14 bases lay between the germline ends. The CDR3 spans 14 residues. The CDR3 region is CASSLAGVREGYTF. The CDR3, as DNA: TGCGCCAGCAGCTTGGCGGGGGTCCGGGAAGGCTACACCTTC.

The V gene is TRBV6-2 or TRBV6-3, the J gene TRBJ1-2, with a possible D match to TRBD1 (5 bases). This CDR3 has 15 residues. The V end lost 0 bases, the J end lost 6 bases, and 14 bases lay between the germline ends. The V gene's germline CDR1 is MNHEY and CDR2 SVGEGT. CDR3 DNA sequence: TGTGCCAGCAGTTACTCGATTGCAGGGAAGGATGGCTACACCTTC. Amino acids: CASSYSIAGKDGYTF.

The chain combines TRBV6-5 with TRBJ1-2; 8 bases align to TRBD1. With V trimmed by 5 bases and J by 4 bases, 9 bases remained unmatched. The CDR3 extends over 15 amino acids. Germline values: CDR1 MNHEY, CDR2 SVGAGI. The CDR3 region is CASSPGTGQGYGYTF. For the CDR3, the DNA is TGTGCCAGCAGTCCGGGGACAGGACAGGGCTATGGCTACACCTTC.

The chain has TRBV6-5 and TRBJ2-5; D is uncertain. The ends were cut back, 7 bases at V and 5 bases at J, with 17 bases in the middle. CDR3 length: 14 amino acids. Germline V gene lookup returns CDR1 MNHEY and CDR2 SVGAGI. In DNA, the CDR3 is TGTGCCAGCATTGGCAGGTTTGGTAGGGAGACCCAGTACTTC. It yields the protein CASIGRFGRETQYF.

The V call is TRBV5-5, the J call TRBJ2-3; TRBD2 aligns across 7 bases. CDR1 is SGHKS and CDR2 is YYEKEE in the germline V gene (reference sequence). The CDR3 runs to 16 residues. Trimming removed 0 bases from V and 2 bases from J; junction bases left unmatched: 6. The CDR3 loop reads CASSLGEGGDTDTQYF. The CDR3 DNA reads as TGTGCCAGCAGCTTGGGGGAGGGTGGGGACACAGATACGCAGTATTTT.

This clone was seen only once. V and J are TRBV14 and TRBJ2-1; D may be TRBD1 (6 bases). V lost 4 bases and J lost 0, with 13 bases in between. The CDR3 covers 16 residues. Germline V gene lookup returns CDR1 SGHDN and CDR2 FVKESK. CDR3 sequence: CASSRRGGSSYNEQFF. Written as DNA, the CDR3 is TGTGCCAGCAGCCGAAGAGGGGGTAGCTCCTACAATGAGCAGTTCTTC. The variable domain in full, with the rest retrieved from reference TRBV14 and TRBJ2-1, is EAGVTQFPSHSVIEKGQTVTLRCDPISGHDNLYWYRRVMGKEIKFLLHFVKESKQDESGMPNNRFLAERTGGTYSTLKVQPAELEDSGVYFCASSRRGGSSYNEQFFGPGTRLTVL.

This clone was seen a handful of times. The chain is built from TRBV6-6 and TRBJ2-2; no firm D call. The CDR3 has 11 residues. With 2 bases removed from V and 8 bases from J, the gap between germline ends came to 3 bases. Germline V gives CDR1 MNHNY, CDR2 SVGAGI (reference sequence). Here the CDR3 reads CASSYLGELFF. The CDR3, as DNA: TGTGCCAGCAGTTACCTTGGGGAGCTGTTTTTT.

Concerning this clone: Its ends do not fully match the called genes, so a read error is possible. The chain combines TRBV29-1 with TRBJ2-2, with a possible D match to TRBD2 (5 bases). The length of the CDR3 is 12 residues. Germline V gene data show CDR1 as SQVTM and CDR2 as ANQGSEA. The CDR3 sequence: CSGWENTRELFF. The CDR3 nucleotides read TGCAGCGGTTGGGAGAACACCAGGGAGCTGTTTTTT.

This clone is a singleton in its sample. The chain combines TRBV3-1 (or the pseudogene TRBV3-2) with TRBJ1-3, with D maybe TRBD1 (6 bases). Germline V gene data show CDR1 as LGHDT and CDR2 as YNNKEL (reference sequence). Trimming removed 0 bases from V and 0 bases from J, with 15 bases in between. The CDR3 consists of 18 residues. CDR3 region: CASSQDRAGAYSGNTIYF. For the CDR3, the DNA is TGTGCCAGCAGCCAAGATCGGGCAGGGGCCTACTCTGGAAACACCATATATTTT.

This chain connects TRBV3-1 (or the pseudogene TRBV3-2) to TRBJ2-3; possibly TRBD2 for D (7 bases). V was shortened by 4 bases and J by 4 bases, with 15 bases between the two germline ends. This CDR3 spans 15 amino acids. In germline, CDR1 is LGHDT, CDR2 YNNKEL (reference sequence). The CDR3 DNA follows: TGTGCCAGCAGCCGAGAGGGGGGGCCATCAGATACGCAGTATTTT. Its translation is CASSREGGPSDTQYF.

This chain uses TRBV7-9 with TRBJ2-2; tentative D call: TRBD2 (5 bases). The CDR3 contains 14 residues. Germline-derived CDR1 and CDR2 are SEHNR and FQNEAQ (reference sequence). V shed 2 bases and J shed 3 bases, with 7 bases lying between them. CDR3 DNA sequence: TGTGCCAGCAGCTTAATCGGGGACACCGGGGAGCTGTTTTTT. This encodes CASSLIGDTGELFF.

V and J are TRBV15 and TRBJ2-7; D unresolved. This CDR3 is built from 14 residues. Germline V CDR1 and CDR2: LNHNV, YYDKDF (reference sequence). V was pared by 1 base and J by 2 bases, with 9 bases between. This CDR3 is CATSRVNSPYEQYF. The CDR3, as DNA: TGTGCCACCAGCAGAGTTAACAGTCCCTACGAGCAGTACTTC.